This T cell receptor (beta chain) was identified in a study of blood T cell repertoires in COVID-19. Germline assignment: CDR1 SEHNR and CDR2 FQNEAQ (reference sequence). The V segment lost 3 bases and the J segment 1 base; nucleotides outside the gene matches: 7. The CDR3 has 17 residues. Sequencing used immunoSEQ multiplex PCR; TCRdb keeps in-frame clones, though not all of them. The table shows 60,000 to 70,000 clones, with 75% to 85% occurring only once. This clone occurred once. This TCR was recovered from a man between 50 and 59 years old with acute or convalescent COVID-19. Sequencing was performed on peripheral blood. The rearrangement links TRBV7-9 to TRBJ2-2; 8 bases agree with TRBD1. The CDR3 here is CASSFKPQGGNTGELFF. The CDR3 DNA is TGTGCCAGCAGCTTTAAACCACAGGGGGGGAACACCGGGGAGCTGTTTTTT.